This TCR beta chain was found in a study of cytomegalovirus exposure and HLA in healthy donors. Study observations and caveats: The study designated fewer than 200 TCR beta chains cytomegalovirus-associated.

Looked up from germline, CDR1 is MNHNS and CDR2 is SASEGT. The V end was cut by 3 bases, the J end by 2 bases, with 13 bases between. The CDR3 loop spans 16 amino acids. This clone has just one count. Its cognate antigen is unknown. The method was immunoSEQ multiplex PCR; TCRdb's version includes in-frame clones alone and lacks a portion of them. The sample includes approximately 300,000 clones, about nine tenths seen only once; the top ten take under 0.85%. This sequence joins TRBV6-1 and TRBJ2-2; no clear D gene. This TCR was recovered from a young woman in good health and CMV-seronegative. Input material: PBMCs. CDR3: CASSEAGWPNTGELFF. In DNA form, the CDR3 reads TGTGCCAGCAGTGAGGCAGGTTGGCCCAACACCGGGGAGCTGTTTTTT.